This TCR beta chain came from a study of blood T cells in healthy people across ages. With a J-beta primer mix and a sample-barcoded 5' primer, a second PCR ran about 6 to 11 cycles. TCRdb reprocessed the 5' RACE reads with MiXCR, giving one entry per CDR3 protein. The sample shows about 720,000 distinct CDR3 sequences, around 25% of them seen only once. Healthy Caucasian individuals from Russia aged about 6 to 100 were enrolled as donors. The data were also submitted as part of a second study, on T cells of mothers and their children. That source adds: Sample barcodes and 2-4 random nucleotides were added by the M1S primer of the second PCR. Related mother-child pairs showed slightly, non-significantly higher overlap than unrelated pairs.

Sample: blood. This receptor was obtained from a boy aged 5-17 years in good health.

CDR3 bases: TGCAGCGTTGATGGGCCAGGGCACTATGGCTACACCTTC. Residues: CSVDGPGHYGYTF. V gene TRBV29-1 combines with J gene TRBJ1-2; D perhaps matches TRBD1 (5 bases). Trimming cost V 3 bases and J 3 bases, with 11 bases left between them. The CDR3 length is 13 residues. Germline-derived CDR1 and CDR2 are SQVTM and ANQGSEA.